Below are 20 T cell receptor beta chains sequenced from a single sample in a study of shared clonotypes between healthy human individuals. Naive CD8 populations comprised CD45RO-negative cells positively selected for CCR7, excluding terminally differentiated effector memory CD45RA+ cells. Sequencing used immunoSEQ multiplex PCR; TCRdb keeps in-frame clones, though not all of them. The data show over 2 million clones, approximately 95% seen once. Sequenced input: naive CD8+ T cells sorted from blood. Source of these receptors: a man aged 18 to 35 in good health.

The CDR3 here is CASSLDVGEQYF. CDR3 in DNA: TGTGCCAGCAGCTTAGATGTAGGGGAGCAGTACTTC. V is TRBV7-8 and J is TRBJ2-7; D call uncertain. This CDR3 is 12 amino acids long. V lost 1 base, J lost 7 bases, and 8 bases lay in between. CDR1 SGHVS and CDR2 FQNEAQ come from the germline V gene.

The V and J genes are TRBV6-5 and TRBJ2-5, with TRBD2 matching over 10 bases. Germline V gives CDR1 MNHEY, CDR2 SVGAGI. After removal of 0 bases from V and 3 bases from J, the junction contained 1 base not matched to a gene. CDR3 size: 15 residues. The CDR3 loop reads CASSYSLAGEETQYF. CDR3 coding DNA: TGTGCCAGCAGTTACTCTCTAGCGGGGGAAGAGACCCAGTACTTC.

The CDR3 region is CASSLRLGLGADTQYF. Here the CDR3 DNA reads TGTGCCAGCAGCCTACGTTTGGGGCTCGGGGCAGATACGCAGTATTTT. The chain joins TRBV9 to TRBJ2-3; TRBD1 or TRBD2 may be the D gene (5 bases each). Germline CDR1 reads SGDLS; CDR2 reads YYNGEE. The CDR3 contains 16 residues. V was pared by 4 bases and J by 4 bases, with 19 bases between.

The CDR3 sequence is CASSLDIAKQTHEQYF. The CDR3 DNA follows: TGCGCCAGCAGCTTGGATATAGCCAAACAGACCCACGAGCAGTACTTC. The genes are TRBV5-1 and TRBJ2-7; D is ambiguous. The CDR3 loop spans 16 amino acids. Trimming pared 0 bases from V and 5 bases from J, leaving 18 bases between. Germline-derived CDR1 and CDR2 are SGHRS and YFSETQ.

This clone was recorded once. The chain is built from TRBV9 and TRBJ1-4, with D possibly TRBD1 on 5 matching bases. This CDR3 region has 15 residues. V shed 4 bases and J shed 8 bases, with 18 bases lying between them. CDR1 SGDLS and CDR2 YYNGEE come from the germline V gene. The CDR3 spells CASSSHGGVGEKLFF. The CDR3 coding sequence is TGTGCCAGCAGCTCCCATGGAGGGGTAGGAGAAAAACTGTTTTTT.

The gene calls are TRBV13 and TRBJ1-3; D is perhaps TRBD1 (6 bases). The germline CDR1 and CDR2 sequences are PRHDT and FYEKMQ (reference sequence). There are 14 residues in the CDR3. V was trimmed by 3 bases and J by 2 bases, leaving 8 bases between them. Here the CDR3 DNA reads TGTGCCAGCAGCTTCGGGGGGCCTGGAAACACCATATATTTT. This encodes CASSFGGPGNTIYF.

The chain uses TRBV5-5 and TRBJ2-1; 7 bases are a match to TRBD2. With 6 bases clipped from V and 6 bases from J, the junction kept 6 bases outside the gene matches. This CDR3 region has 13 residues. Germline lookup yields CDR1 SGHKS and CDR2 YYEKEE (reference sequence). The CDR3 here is CASTAWEGNEQFF. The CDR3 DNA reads TGTGCCAGCACTGCCTGGGAGGGCAATGAGCAGTTCTTC.

The DNA for the CDR3 is TGTGCCAGCTGGGGCTTGAACACCGGGGAGCTGTTTTTT. Translation: CASWGLNTGELFF. The chain is built from TRBV2 and TRBJ2-2; TRBD1 might be the D (5 bases). The CDR3 sequence is 13 residues long. The germline V gene encodes CDR1 SNHLY and CDR2 FYNNEI. The germline V and J ends were trimmed by 8 bases and 1 base, with 8 bases remaining between them.

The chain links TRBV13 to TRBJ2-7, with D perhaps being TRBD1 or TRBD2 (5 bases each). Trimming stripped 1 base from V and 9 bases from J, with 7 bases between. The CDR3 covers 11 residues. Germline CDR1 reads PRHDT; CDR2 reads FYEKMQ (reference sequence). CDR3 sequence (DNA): TGTGCCAGCAGCTTAGAGGGACGGCAGTACTTC. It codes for CASSLEGRQYF.

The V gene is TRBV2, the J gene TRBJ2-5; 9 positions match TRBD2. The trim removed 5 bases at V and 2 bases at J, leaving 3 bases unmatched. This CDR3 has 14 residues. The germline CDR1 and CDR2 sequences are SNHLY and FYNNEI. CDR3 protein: CASSFLAGQETQYF. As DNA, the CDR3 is TGTGCCAGCAGTTTCCTAGCGGGACAAGAGACCCAGTACTTC.

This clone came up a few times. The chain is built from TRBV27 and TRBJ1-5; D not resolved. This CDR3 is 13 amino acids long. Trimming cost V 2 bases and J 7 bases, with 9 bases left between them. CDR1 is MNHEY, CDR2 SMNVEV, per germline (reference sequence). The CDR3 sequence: CASSLLGKQPQHF. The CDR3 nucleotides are TGTGCCAGCAGTTTACTGGGGAAACAGCCCCAGCATTTT.

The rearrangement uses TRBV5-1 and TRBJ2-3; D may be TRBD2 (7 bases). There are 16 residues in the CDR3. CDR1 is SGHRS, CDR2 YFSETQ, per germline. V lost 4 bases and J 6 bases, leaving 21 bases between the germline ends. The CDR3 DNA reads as TGCGCCAGCAGCCATCCCCGGGGGGCGGCCAGGGATACGCAGTATTTT. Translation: CASSHPRGAARDTQYF.

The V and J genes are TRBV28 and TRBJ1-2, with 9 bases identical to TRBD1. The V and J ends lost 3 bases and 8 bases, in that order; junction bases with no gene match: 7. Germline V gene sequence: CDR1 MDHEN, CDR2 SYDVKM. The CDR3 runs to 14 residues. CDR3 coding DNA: TGTGCCAGCAGTTTCCGGGACAGGGTATTGGGCTACACCTTC. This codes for CASSFRDRVLGYTF.

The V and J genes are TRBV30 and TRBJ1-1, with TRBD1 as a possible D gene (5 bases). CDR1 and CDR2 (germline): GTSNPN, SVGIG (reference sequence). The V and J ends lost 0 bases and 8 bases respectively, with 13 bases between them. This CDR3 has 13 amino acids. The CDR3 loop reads CAWSVSGPLEAFF. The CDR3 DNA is TGTGCCTGGAGTGTATCGGGACCTCTCGAAGCTTTCTTT.

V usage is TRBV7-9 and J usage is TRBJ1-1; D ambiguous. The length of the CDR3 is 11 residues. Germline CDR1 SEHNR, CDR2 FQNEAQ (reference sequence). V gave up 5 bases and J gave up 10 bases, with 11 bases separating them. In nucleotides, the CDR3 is TGTGCCAGCAGCGGAAGGTGGGGAGCTTTCTTT. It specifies CASSGRWGAFF.

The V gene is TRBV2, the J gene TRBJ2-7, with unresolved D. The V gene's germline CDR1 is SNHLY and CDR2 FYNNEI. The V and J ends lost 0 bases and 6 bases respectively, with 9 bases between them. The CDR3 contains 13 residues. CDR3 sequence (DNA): TGTGCCAGCAGTGAAGCGCAATGGCCCGAGCAGTACTTC. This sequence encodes CASSEAQWPEQYF.

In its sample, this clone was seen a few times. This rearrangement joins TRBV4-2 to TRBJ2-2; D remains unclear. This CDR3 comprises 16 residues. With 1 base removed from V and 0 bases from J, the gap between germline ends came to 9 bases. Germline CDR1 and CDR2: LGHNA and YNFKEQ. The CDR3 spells CASSQVLGANTGELFF. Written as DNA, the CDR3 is TGTGCCAGCAGCCAAGTTCTGGGCGCGAACACCGGGGAGCTGTTTTTT.

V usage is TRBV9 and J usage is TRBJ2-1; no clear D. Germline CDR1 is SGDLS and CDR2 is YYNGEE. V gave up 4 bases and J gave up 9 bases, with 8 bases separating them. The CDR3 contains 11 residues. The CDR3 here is CASSTDLEQFF. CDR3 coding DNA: TGTGCCAGCAGCACCGACCTTGAGCAGTTCTTC.

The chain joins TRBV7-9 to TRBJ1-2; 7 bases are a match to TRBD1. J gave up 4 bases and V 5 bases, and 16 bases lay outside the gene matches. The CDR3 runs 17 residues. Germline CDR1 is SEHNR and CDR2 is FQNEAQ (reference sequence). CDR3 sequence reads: CASSQGGTADDLYGYTF. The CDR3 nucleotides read TGTGCCAGCAGCCAGGGGGGGACAGCTGACGATCTCTATGGCTACACCTTC.

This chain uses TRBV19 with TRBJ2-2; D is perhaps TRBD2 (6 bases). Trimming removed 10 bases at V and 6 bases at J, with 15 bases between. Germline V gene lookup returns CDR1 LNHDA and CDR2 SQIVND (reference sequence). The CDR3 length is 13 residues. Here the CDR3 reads CATPGTFSGELFF. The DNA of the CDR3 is TGTGCCACGCCTGGGACTTTCTCCGGGGAGCTGTTTTTT.